The 17 T cell receptor beta chains in this list originate from one sample, sequenced in a study of T cell repertoires in cytomegalovirus infection. TCRdb itself ran the reads through MiXCR, one entry per CDR3 protein. The repertoire holds 200,000 to 300,000 distinct CDR3 sequences, with 6% to 8% as singletons. The sequenced sample was PBMCs. The source is a human donor in good health (CMV status not recorded). Some clones in this sample may be carry-over from other donors' samples.

This clonotype was detected many times. This sequence joins TRBV7-3 and TRBJ1-1; 12 nucleotides line up with TRBD1. Losses at the gene ends were 5 bases for V and 6 bases for J; bases not matched to a gene: 13. CDR1 is SGHTA and CDR2 is FQGTGA in the germline V gene. The CDR3 is 17 amino acids. The CDR3 DNA reads as TGTGCCAGCAGCGGGGGACAGGGGGCTCTAGCCGGAGCTGAAGCTTTCTTT. Amino acid sequence: CASSGGQGALAGAEAFF.

This clonotype was picked up many times. The genes are TRBV14 and TRBJ2-5, with 8 bases identical to TRBD1. The V and J ends lost 4 bases and 5 bases, in that order; junction bases with no gene match: 9. This CDR3 spans 15 amino acids. From germline, CDR1 is SGHDN and CDR2 FVKESK. The CDR3 sequence: CASSRFQGARETQYF. Here the CDR3 DNA reads TGTGCCAGCAGCCGCTTCCAGGGGGCGCGGGAGACCCAGTACTTC.

This clonotype occurred many times. The chain employs TRBV20-1 and TRBJ2-6; D possibly matches TRBD1 or TRBD2 (6 bases each). V was cut by 0 bases and J by 4 bases, with 13 bases left in between. Germline-derived CDR1 and CDR2 are DFQATT and SNEGSKA (reference sequence). The CDR3 length is 16 residues. The CDR3 DNA reads as TGCAGTGCTAGAGAATGGGGGGCGCCCGGGGCCAACGTCCTGACTTTC. This codes for CSAREWGAPGANVLTF.

This clonotype was counted many times. The chain carries TRBV11-3 and TRBJ2-4, with 7 bases aligning to TRBD1. V shed 5 bases and J 0 bases; nucleotides not matched to a gene: 4. The CDR3 totals 15 residues. Per the germline V gene, CDR1 is SGHNT and CDR2 is YENEEA. The CDR3 reads CASSRDSGAKNIQYF. CDR3 nucleotide sequence: TGTGCCAGCAGCCGGGACAGTGGAGCCAAAAACATTCAGTACTTC.

To note about this clonotype: A much larger clone differs by one base, so this may be a read error. The rearrangement uses TRBV5-5 and TRBJ2-1; 9 bases are a match to TRBD1. The CDR3 length is 14 residues. In germline, CDR1 is SGHKS, CDR2 YYEKEE (reference sequence). J gave up 9 bases and V 8 bases, and 12 bases lay outside the gene matches. CDR3 DNA sequence: TGTGCCAGGTCACGGGACAGGGTAATTGGTGAGCAGTTCTTC. This sequence encodes CARSRDRVIGEQFF.

The sample holds many counts of this clonotype. The chain combines TRBV4-3 with TRBJ1-2; TRBD1 agrees at 7 bases. The germline V gene has CDR1 LGHNA and CDR2 YSLEER. The CDR3 totals 16 residues. Unmatched junction bases numbered 10, after V lost 0 bases and J lost 6 bases. The CDR3 region is CASSQDLRGQINGYTF. Written as DNA, the CDR3 is TGCGCCAGCAGCCAAGATTTGAGGGGACAGATTAATGGCTACACCTTC.

This clonotype was seen ten or more times. This chain joins TRBV7-6 and TRBJ1-5; tentative D call: TRBD1 (6 bases). The CDR3 contains 13 residues. Germline V gives CDR1 SGHVS, CDR2 FNYEAQ. Trimming removed 2 bases from V and 7 bases from J, with 9 bases in between. CDR3 nucleotide sequence: TGTGCCAGCAGCTTAACAGGGACCCAGCCCCAGCATTTT. The encoded protein is CASSLTGTQPQHF.

This clonotype was detected ten times or more. This chain links TRBV7-2 with TRBJ2-3, with TRBD2 matching over 10 bases. Germline-derived CDR1 and CDR2 are SGHTA and FQGNSA. V shed 5 bases, J shed 0 bases, and the junction held 5 bases outside the gene matches. The CDR3 is 16 amino acids. Here the CDR3 DNA reads TGTGCCAGCAGCCGCAGACTAGCGGGCAGCACAGATACGCAGTATTTT. Its translation is CASSRRLAGSTDTQYF.

This clonotype was observed at least ten times. The V call is TRBV7-2, the J call TRBJ2-2; no definite D call. Trimming removed 7 bases from V and 6 bases from J, with 15 bases in between. The CDR3 has 14 amino acids. The germline gives CDR1 SGHTA, CDR2 FQGNSA. In DNA, the CDR3 is TGTGCCAGCAACCTGGATCACGGTTCCGGGGAGCTGTTTTTT. Encoded protein: CASNLDHGSGELFF.

V is TRBV7-8 and J is TRBJ2-2; TRBD1 matches at 7 bases. The CDR3 is made up of 18 amino acids. V dropped 0 bases and J dropped 1; count of bases not matched to a gene: 8. In germline, CDR1 is SGHVS, CDR2 FQNEAQ. CDR3 in DNA: TGTGCCAGCAGCTTAGCAGAATTTAGGGGGCTGAACACCGGGGAGCTGTTTTTT. As protein: CASSLAEFRGLNTGELFF.

The chain couples TRBV9 to TRBJ2-3; weak D call: TRBD1 (6 bases). Deletions cut 3 bases from V and 2 bases from J, with 22 bases between. There are 18 residues in the CDR3. Germline V CDR1 and CDR2: SGDLS, YYNGEE. CDR3 DNA: TGTGCCAGCAGCGCCGGGCTTTGGGGGCTAGCAGACACAGATACGCAGTATTTT. Encoded protein: CASSAGLWGLADTDTQYF.

This clonotype appeared many times. The chain joins TRBV20-1 to TRBJ2-2, with a possible D match to TRBD2 (6 bases). The ends were cut back, 1 base at V and 4 bases at J, with 13 bases in the middle. The germline CDR1 and CDR2 sequences are DFQATT and SNEGSKA (reference sequence). This CDR3 has 15 residues. The CDR3 protein is CSARVGGKGTGELFF. CDR3 bases: TGCAGTGCTAGAGTCGGAGGGAAGGGCACCGGGGAGCTGTTTTTT.

This clonotype was detected many times. The chain recombines TRBV12-3 or TRBV12-4 with TRBJ1-2; no firm D call. With 7 bases removed from V and 4 bases from J, the gap between germline ends came to 13 bases. The CDR3 sequence is 13 residues long. The CDR3 sequence is CASTAAGGYGYTF. CDR3 in DNA: TGTGCCAGCACCGCGGCTGGAGGCTATGGCTACACCTTC.

This clonotype was counted many times. The rearrangement uses TRBV6-5 and TRBJ2-3; the D is unclear. The CDR3 loop spans 15 amino acids. CDR1 MNHEY and CDR2 SVGAGI come from the germline V gene. With 4 bases removed from V and 1 base from J, the gap between germline ends came to 12 bases. CDR3 DNA: TGTGCCAGCAGTTTCAGACCTCTCGGCACAGATACGCAGTATTTT. Translating it yields CASSFRPLGTDTQYF.

This clonotype was recorded many times. The chain is built from TRBV6-2 or TRBV6-3 and TRBJ2-1; 10 bases align to TRBD2. Germline V gene sequence: CDR1 MNHEY, CDR2 SVGEGT. V was clipped by 0 bases and J by 8 bases; unmatched bases: 7. The CDR3 length is 16 residues. CDR3 sequence: CASSYSGGTSVYEQFF. For the CDR3, the DNA is TGTGCCAGCAGTTACTCGGGCGGGACTAGCGTATATGAGCAGTTCTTC.

This clonotype has ten or more counts. The chain employs TRBV12-3 or TRBV12-4 and TRBJ2-1; a weak D match, TRBD1 (6 bases). Trimming took 4 bases from V and 5 from J, leaving 9 bases between them. The CDR3 is 13 amino acids. CDR3 DNA sequence: TGTGCCAGCAGTTGGACAGAAGACAATGAGCAGTTCTTC. Protein sequence: CASSWTEDNEQFF.

This clonotype was seen many times. The rearrangement joins TRBV7-2 to TRBJ2-7; D possibly uses TRBD1 or TRBD2 (5 bases each). The germline V gene encodes CDR1 SGHTA and CDR2 FQGNSA. The ends were cut back, 5 bases at V and 3 bases at J, with 14 bases in the middle. The CDR3 loop spans 14 amino acids. The CDR3 sequence: CASSLLGTGYEQYF. DNA of the CDR3: TGTGCCAGCAGCCTACTGGGGACGGGCTACGAGCAGTACTTC.